Shown below are 16 T cell receptor beta chains from a single sample sequenced in a study of Graves' ophthalmopathy and Graves' hyperthyroidism. TCR beta CDR3 regions were amplified from RNA transcripts. RT-PCR was first run with HTBI primers, then multiplex PCR in a second round. TCRdb analysed the multiplex PCR reads with MiXCR anew, one entry per CDR3 protein. The sample carries 500,000 to 800,000 distinct CDR3 sequences, 35% to 45% recorded once. The sequenced sample was peripheral blood. Every receptor here comes from an adult man with Graves' ophthalmopathy.

V and J are TRBV7-6 and TRBJ2-7; D may be TRBD1 (6 bases). Trimming shortened V by 2 bases and J by 3 bases, and 14 bases separated the two germline ends. The CDR3 loop spans 15 amino acids. The germline CDR1 and CDR2 sequences are SGHVS and FNYEAQ. DNA for the CDR3: TGTGCCAGCAGCTTACGGCAGGGGCTTGGCTACGAGCAGTACTTC. It translates to CASSLRQGLGYEQYF.

Many counts were recorded for this clonotype. The chain links TRBV29-1 to TRBJ1-1; D not resolved. Trimming left V 5 bases short and J 4 bases short, with 11 bases between. Germline lookup yields CDR1 SQVTM and CDR2 ANQGSEA. This CDR3 region has 12 residues. The CDR3 here is CSVKGVPTEAFF. In nucleotides, the CDR3 is TGCAGCGTTAAGGGAGTCCCCACTGAAGCTTTCTTT.

Comments on this clonotype: This could be a read error, since a much larger clone is one nucleotide away. The chain uses TRBV11-2 and TRBJ1-2; D remains ambiguous. This CDR3 has 13 residues. The germline V gene has CDR1 SGHAT and CDR2 FQNNGV. This chain's CDR3 is CANSQSTNYGYTF. The DNA for the CDR3 is TGTGCCAACAGCCAGAGTACCAACTATGGCTACACCTTC.

Points on this clonotype: Likely a read error: the CDR3 ends without its conserved phenylalanine or tryptophan. The chain couples TRBV19 to TRBJ1-3; D not certain. This CDR3 contains 15 residues. Germline V lookup: CDR1 LNHDA, CDR2 SQIVND (reference sequence). V was clipped by 4 bases and J by 0 bases, with 10 bases between them. CDR3 in amino acids: CASSKDAVSGNTIYS. DNA for the CDR3: TGTGCCAGTAGTAAAGACGCGGTCTCTGGAAACACCATATATTCT.

This clonotype occurred many times. This chain uses TRBV20-1 with TRBJ2-7, with D tentatively TRBD1 (7 bases). With 0 bases removed from V and 9 bases from J, the gap between germline ends came to 15 bases. The CDR3 consists of 13 residues. Per the germline V gene, CDR1 is DFQATT and CDR2 is SNEGSKA (reference sequence). CDR3 sequence (DNA): TGCAGTGCTAGAGATCATGTCAGGGGGGTGCAGTACTTC. Its protein product is CSARDHVRGVQYF.

The J gene is TRBJ2-7, the V gene TRBV10-3, with a possible D match to TRBD2 (5 bases). Looked up from germline, CDR1 is ENHRY and CDR2 is SYGVKD. The CDR3 covers 10 residues. The ends were cut back, 10 bases at V and 9 bases at J, with 13 bases in the middle. DNA for the CDR3: TGTGCCAGCGAGGGTGTACGGCAGTACTTC. It is translated as CASEGVRQYF.

This sequence joins TRBV29-1 and TRBJ1-2; no reliable D call. The germline CDR1 and CDR2 sequences are SQVTM and ANQGSEA. This CDR3 contains 11 residues. V dropped 8 bases and J dropped 8 bases, with 15 bases sitting between them. The CDR3 is CSLRERGGYTF. DNA for the CDR3: TGCAGCTTAAGGGAGCGAGGGGGCTACACCTTC.

With respect to this clonotype: An end of the junction does not agree with germline; a read error may underlie this. The chain employs TRBV10-3 and TRBJ2-2; D unresolved. Germline loops: CDR1 ENHRY, CDR2 SYGVKD. The CDR3 length is 15 residues. The CDR3 spells CASSYLASWAGELFF. CDR3 bases: TGTGCCAGCAGTTACTTGGCTAGTTGGGCCGGGGAGCTGTTTTTT.

A note on this clonotype: This may arise from a read error, as a much more abundant clone is one base away. Given the absence of the conserved phenylalanine or tryptophan at the CDR3 end, a read error is likely. The chain links TRBV7-9 to TRBJ2-7, with TRBD2 matching 10 bases. V trimming: 2 bases; J trimming: 0 bases; junction bases outside the gene matches: 7. CDR3 length: 17 amino acids. Per the germline V gene, CDR1 is SEHNR and CDR2 is FQNEAQ (reference sequence). The CDR3 sequence: CASSLPSGGTSSYEQYL. CDR3 in DNA: TGTGCCAGCAGCTTACCTAGCGGGGGAACCAGCTCCTACGAGCAGTACTTA.

The rearrangement links TRBV5-1 to TRBJ1-3; D is unresolved. The DNA end lines up better with TRBJ2-3; the J call may be wrong. CDR1 is SGHRS and CDR2 is YFSETQ in the germline V gene. The CDR3 has 14 amino acids. The CDR3 region is CASSFKDLRNTQYF. As DNA, the CDR3 is TGCGCCAGCAGCTTCAAGGATCTCCGGAATACGCAGTATTTT.

This chain joins TRBV5-1 and TRBJ2-2; a weak D match, TRBD1 (5 bases). Germline values: CDR1 SGHRS, CDR2 YFSETQ. This CDR3 region has 17 residues. With 4 bases removed from V and 1 base from J, the gap between germline ends came to 17 bases. The CDR3 here is CASSPPVGHQNTGELFF. DNA of the CDR3: TGCGCCAGCAGCCCCCCGGTCGGACACCAGAACACCGGGGAGCTGTTTTTT.

In nucleotides, the CDR3 is TGTGCCAGCAGCTTACTCCGTAGCGGGGGAAAGACCCAGTACTTC. Encoded protein: CASSLLRSGGKTQYF. The V gene is TRBV7-3, the J gene TRBJ2-5; TRBD2 matches at 9 bases. This CDR3 spans 15 amino acids. Per the germline V gene, CDR1 is SGHTA and CDR2 is FQGTGA. Unmatched junction bases numbered 7, after V lost 2 bases and J lost 6 bases.

As concerns this clonotype: One end of the junction is discordant with germline, which a read error may explain. The gene calls are TRBV6-5 and TRBJ2-7; maybe TRBD1 (6 bases). The CDR3 consists of 12 residues. Germline assignment: CDR1 MNHEY and CDR2 SVGAGI. CDR3 DNA sequence: TGTGCCAGCAGGACACAGGGCTACGAGCAGCACTTC. Protein: CASRTQGYEQHF.

This clonotype was counted at least ten times. V usage is TRBV7-3 and J usage is TRBJ2-7; D possibly corresponds to TRBD1 (6 bases). Germline CDR1 is SGHTA and CDR2 is FQGTGA. Trimming took 3 bases from V and 4 from J, leaving 16 bases between them. The CDR3 has 15 amino acids. This CDR3 reads CASSLGADLQYEQYF. The CDR3 bases are TGTGCCAGCAGCTTGGGGGCTGACCTCCAATACGAGCAGTACTTC.

This clonotype came up a few times. The chain links TRBV25-1 to TRBJ2-2; 14 nucleotides match TRBD2. With 6 bases clipped from V and 7 bases from J, the junction kept 7 bases outside the gene matches. Germline assignment: CDR1 MGHDK and CDR2 SYGVNS. The CDR3 covers 16 residues. The CDR3 region is CASRGLAGESIGELFF. CDR3 nucleotide sequence: TGTGCCAGCAGGGGACTAGCGGGAGAAAGCATCGGGGAGCTGTTTTTT.

V gene TRBV15 combines with J gene TRBJ1-1, with D uncertain. CDR3 length: 13 residues. Germline V gene data show CDR1 as LNHNV and CDR2 as YYDKDF (reference sequence). Trimming left V 6 bases short and J 11 bases short, with 19 bases between. CDR3 loop: CATSPGEGNVAFF. The DNA for the CDR3 is TGTGCCACCAGTCCGGGAGAGGGAAATGTGGCTTTCTTT. The full variable domain, rest sourced from reference TRBV15 and TRBJ1-1, is DAMVIQNPRYQVTQFGKPVTLSCSQTLNHNVMYWYQQKSSQAPKLLFHYYDKDFNNEADTPDNFQSRRPNTSFCFLDIRSPGLGDTAMYLCATSPGEGNVAFFGQGTRLTVV.